One and the same sample provided the 13 T cell receptor beta chains below, sequenced in a study of immune characteristics of hereditary and idiopathic chronic pancreatitis. Total pancreatectomy with islet autotransplantation was the source of the chronic pancreatitis pancreas tissue. TCRdb's copy holds only in-frame clones and misses some; the assay was immunoSEQ multiplex PCR. The sample lists over 12,000 clones; around 67% were seen once. Input material: pancreas tissue with hereditary chronic pancreatitis. These receptors were obtained from a human donor with chronic pancreatitis.

The chain recombines TRBV7-6 with TRBJ2-3; D call uncertain. Trimming removed 1 base at V and 2 bases at J, with 10 bases between. CDR3 size: 15 residues. Germline CDR1 SGHVS, CDR2 FNYEAQ. The chain's CDR3 is CASSLDYGVTDTQYF. The DNA of the CDR3 is TGTGCCAGCAGCTTAGACTACGGAGTCACAGATACGCAGTATTTT. Combining the CDR3 with reference TRBV7-6 and TRBJ2-3 gives the whole variable domain GAGVSQSPRYKVTKRGQDVALRCDPISGHVSLYWYRQALGQGPEFLTYFNYEAQQDKSGLPNDRFSAERPEGSISTLTIQRTEQRDSAMYRCASSLDYGVTDTQYFGPGTRLTVL.

J is TRBJ2-6 and V is TRBV6-4; D is uncertain. The CDR3 contains 17 residues. Germline V gene lookup returns CDR1 MRHNA and CDR2 SNTAGT. V gave up 8 bases and J gave up 0 bases, with 17 bases separating them. The CDR3, as DNA: TGTGCCAGCGCAACGGAGCACAGCGCCTCTGGGGCCAACGTCCTGACTTTC. It encodes CASATEHSASGANVLTF.

In its sample, this clone is medium-sized. This chain's CDR3 is CASSFAAGVTEAFF. CDR3 DNA sequence: TGTGCCAGTAGTTTCGCTGCGGGAGTCACTGAAGCTTTCTTT. The chain employs TRBV19 and TRBJ1-1; the D is unclear. There are 14 residues in the CDR3. Germline V gives CDR1 LNHDA, CDR2 SQIVND (reference sequence). Trimming took 5 bases from V and 4 from J, leaving 14 bases between them.

In this sample, this clone turned up once. This chain uses TRBV5-1 with TRBJ1-6; 8 bases line up with TRBD1. The CDR3 has 15 amino acids. Trimming at V came to 0 bases and at J to 6 bases, leaving 2 bases not matched to a gene. Looked up from germline, CDR1 is SGHRS and CDR2 is YFSETQ. This CDR3 reads CASSLAGGFNSPLHF. The CDR3, as DNA: TGCGCCAGCAGCTTGGCAGGGGGCTTTAATTCACCCCTCCACTTT.

The genes are TRBV11-1 and TRBJ1-1, with TRBD1 matching 7 bases. Germline CDR1 SGHAT, CDR2 FQDESV (reference sequence). J was trimmed by 4 bases and V by 8 bases; bases with no gene match: 10. CDR3 length equals 14 residues. Here the CDR3 reads CASARGGSVTEAFF. The CDR3 DNA reads as TGTGCCAGCGCGAGAGGGGGCTCCGTCACTGAAGCTTTCTTT.

The count of this clone is one. This chain links TRBV6-1 with TRBJ2-7, with a tentative D call TRBD1 (6 bases). This CDR3 is 14 amino acids long. CDR1 MNHNS and CDR2 SASEGT come from the germline V gene. The V end was cut by 1 base, the J end by 2 bases, with 9 bases between. CDR3 in DNA: TGTGCCAGCAGTGAAGACAGGGTGACCTACGAGCAGTACTTC. Translation gives CASSEDRVTYEQYF.

The chain links TRBV10-2 to TRBJ2-7; no clear D gene. The ends were cut back, 3 bases at V and 3 bases at J, with 15 bases in the middle. The CDR3 length is 15 residues. CDR1 and CDR2 from the germline V gene are WSHSY and SAAADI. Here the CDR3 reads CASSDPPTSNYEQYF. The CDR3 nucleotides read TGCGCCAGCAGTGACCCACCCACCAGCAACTACGAGCAGTACTTC.

This chain uses TRBV30 with TRBJ1-6; D remains ambiguous. The CDR3 runs 17 residues. V lost 1 base and J lost 3, with 16 bases in between. Germline V gene sequence: CDR1 GTSNPN, CDR2 SVGIG (reference sequence). The CDR3 DNA reads TGTGCCTGGAGTGGAGACTCAGGAGGAGTCTATAATTCACCCCTCCACTTT. Protein sequence: CAWSGDSGGVYNSPLHF.

This chain joins TRBV12-2 and TRBJ2-2; the table names TRBD2, a call not compared with the DNA. TRBV12-2 is an annotated pseudogene. There are 17 residues in the CDR3. As DNA, the CDR3 is TGTGCAAGTCGCTTGGGTGGGACTAGCGGCAACACCGGGGAGCTGTTTTTT. It yields the protein CASRLGGTSGNTGELFF.

This sequence joins TRBV28 and TRBJ2-3; 8 bases are a match to TRBD1. Looked up from germline, CDR1 is MDHEN and CDR2 is SYDVKM. V lost 0 bases and J lost 3; bases outside the gene matches: 5. The CDR3 runs to 16 residues. Written as DNA, the CDR3 is TGTGCCAGCAGTTTATGGGCCAGGGGGCGAACAGATACGCAGTATTTT. This translates into CASSLWARGRTDTQYF. The full variable domain, its missing parts supplied by reference TRBV28 and TRBJ2-3, is DVKVTQSSRYLVKRTGEKVFLECVQDMDHENMFWYRQDPGLGLRLIYFSYDVKMKEKGDIPEGYSVSREKKERFSLILESASTNQTSMYLCASSLWARGRTDTQYFGPGTRLTVL.

The chain recombines TRBV2 with TRBJ2-7; D uncertain. With 7 bases removed from V and 2 bases from J, the gap between germline ends came to 9 bases. Germline-derived CDR1 and CDR2 are SNHLY and FYNNEI. This CDR3 has 12 amino acids. The CDR3 spells CASTRNPYEQYF. The CDR3 coding sequence is TGTGCCAGCACCAGGAACCCCTACGAGCAGTACTTC.

The CDR3: CASSAGQPNSPLHF. The CDR3 nucleotides read TGCGCCAGCAGCGCGGGACAGCCAAATTCACCCCTCCACTTT. The chain employs TRBV5-1 and TRBJ1-6, with TRBD1 identical over 7 bases. The CDR3 runs 14 residues. With V trimmed by 4 bases and J by 7 bases, 5 bases remained unmatched. From germline, CDR1 is SGHRS and CDR2 YFSETQ.

As concerns this clone: A much larger clone lies a single base off, so this may be a read error. The chain recombines TRBV7-3 with TRBJ2-2; 7 positions agree with TRBD1. V gave up 4 bases and J gave up 4 bases; unmatched junction bases: 3. Looked up from germline, CDR1 is SGHTA and CDR2 is FQGTGA. The CDR3 runs to 14 residues. CDR3 sequence: CASSSGQITGELFF. The CDR3 DNA reads as TGTGCCAGCAGCTCGGGACAGATCACCGGGGAGCTGTTTTTT.